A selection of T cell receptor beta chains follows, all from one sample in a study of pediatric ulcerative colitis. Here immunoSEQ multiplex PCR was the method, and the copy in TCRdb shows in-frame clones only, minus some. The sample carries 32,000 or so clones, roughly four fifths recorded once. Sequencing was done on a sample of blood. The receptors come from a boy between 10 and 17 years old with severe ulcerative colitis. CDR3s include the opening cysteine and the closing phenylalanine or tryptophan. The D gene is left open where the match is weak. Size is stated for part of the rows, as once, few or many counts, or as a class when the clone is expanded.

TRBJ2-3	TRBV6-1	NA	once	TGTGCCAGCAGTGAGAGGGGGGGAGCAGATACGCAGTATTTT	CASSERGGADTQYF
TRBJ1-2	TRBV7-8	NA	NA	TGTGCCATCACTCTGGGGACGGGGATATATGGCTACACCTTC	CAITLGTGIYGYTF
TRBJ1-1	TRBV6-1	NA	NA	TGTGCCAGCAGTGAAGCGCCTCGGGGGGGAGCTTTCTTT	CASSEAPRGGAFF
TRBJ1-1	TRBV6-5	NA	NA	TGTGCCAGCAGCCAATCGACCCCGGCTGAAGCTTTCTTT	CASSQSTPAEAFF
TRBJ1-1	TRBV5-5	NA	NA	TGTGCCAGCAGCCCCGCCGGGAGCACAGACACTGAAGCTTTCTTT	CASSPAGSTDTEAFF
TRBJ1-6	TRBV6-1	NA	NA	TGTGCCAGCAGTGAGCCGGCTTCCTATAATTCACCCCTCCACTTT	CASSEPASYNSPLHF
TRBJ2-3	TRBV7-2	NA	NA	TGTGCCAGCAGCTTAGCCGTCGGCTACACAGATACGCAGTATTTT	CASSLAVGYTDTQYF
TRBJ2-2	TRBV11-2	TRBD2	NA	TGTGCCAGCAGCCTCGGACTAGGTTATACCGGGGAGCTGTTTTTT	CASSLGLGYTGELFF
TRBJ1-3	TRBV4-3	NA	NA	TGCGCCAGCAGCCAGAGCCTGACAGTCCTCTCTGGAAACACCATATATTTT	CASSQSLTVLSGNTIYF
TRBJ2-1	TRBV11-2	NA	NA	TGTGCCAGCAGCCCCCTCGTCGCAGGGGACAATGAGCAGTTCTTC	CASSPLVAGDNEQFF
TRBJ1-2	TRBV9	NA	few	TGTGCCAGCAGCGGGGACACGAACTATGGCTACACCTTC	CASSGDTNYGYTF
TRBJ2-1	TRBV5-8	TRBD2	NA	TGTGCCAGCAACACGGGACTATCCCCATACAATGAGCAGTTCTTC	CASNTGLSPYNEQFF
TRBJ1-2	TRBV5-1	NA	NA	TGCGCCAGCAGCCAACAGGGCGCTGGCTACACCTTC	CASSQQGAGYTF
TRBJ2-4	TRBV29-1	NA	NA	TGCAGCGTTGAAGGGGGGCAGGGGATGAACATTCAGTACTTC	CSVEGGQGMNIQYF
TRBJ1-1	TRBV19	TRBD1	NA	TGTGCCAGCAGAAGACAAGGGACAGGAGTTATGAACACTGAAGCTTTCTTT	CASRRQGTGVMNTEAFF
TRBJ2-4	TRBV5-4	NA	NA	TGTGCCAGCAGCCGCTGGGACGTTAAAAACATTCAGTACTTC	CASSRWDVKNIQYF
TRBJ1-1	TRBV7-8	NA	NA	TGTGCCAGCAGCTTAATTTCGCGACAGCAAAATGGGGCTTTCTTT	CASSLISRQQNGAFF